Listed below are T cell receptor beta chains from one sample, sequenced in a study of blood T cell repertoires in COVID-19. Using immunoSEQ multiplex PCR, the repertoire was profiled, and TCRdb retains in-frame clones only, with some absent. Counted here are 150,000 to 200,000 clones, roughly 81% occurring once; the ten biggest clones make up approximately 10%. The sample taken for sequencing was peripheral blood. These receptors all stem from a woman of 80 years or more with COVID-19, enrolled during active disease. The CDR3 runs from the conserved cysteine through the conserved F or W. Each record gives: clone size, V gene, D gene, CDR3 protein. D genes are given only for firm matches. Some rows have no size entry. The others give once, few or many, or a class for an expanded clone.

few	TRBV10-3	-	CAISELPRGAFF
-	TRBV28	-	CASSSPGTPYNYGYTF
-	TRBV28	TRBD2	CASSPTSGRPRYTDTQYF
-	TRBV4-3	-	CASSQGDTQRLPNEKLFF
-	TRBV12-3/TRBV12-4	-	CASRRGSNSPLHF
-	TRBV5-1	-	CASSPLELQGTDTQYF
few	TRBV7-2	-	CASSFEITDTQYF
few	TRBV13	TRBD2	CASSRRLRTSGGRDTQYF
-	TRBV11-3	-	CASSERVVDGYTF
few	TRBV11-2	TRBD2	CASSKGLAETQYF
-	TRBV19	TRBD1	CASSGTVYPSYEQYF
-	TRBV29-1	-	CSVEGRLNTGELFF
-	TRBV24-1	TRBD1	CATSDPSGTGGVQYF
-	TRBV29-1	TRBD1	CSGQRAGGSTEAFF
few	TRBV5-6	-	CASSSGHGNEQFF
-	TRBV5-1	-	CASSFEYRTDTQYF
-	TRBV7-6	-	CASSLAGETQYF
-	TRBV3-1/TRBV3-2	TRBD1	CASSQSERGRGYGYTF
once	TRBV4-1	-	CASSRGGGGQPQHF
once	TRBV6-5	TRBD2	CASSSPGLAEFF
-	TRBV20-1	-	CSASPTRSPSSYNEQFF
-	TRBV7-9	-	CASSRGSTDTQYF
-	TRBV11-2	-	CASSLRGQETQYF
-	TRBV9	TRBD2	CASSLGLAGYTGELFF
-	TRBV4-1	-	CASSRAPNMNTEAFF
-	TRBV19	TRBD2	CASSSGGAGETQYF
few	TRBV5-1	TRBD1	CASTQGASDSPLHF
-	TRBV5-4	-	CASSPNPPEWETEAFF
few	TRBV7-9	-	CASSRGVSTDTQYF
-	TRBV5-6	-	CASSLRGGGYTF
-	TRBV19	-	CASSISSATFRSYNSPLHF
-	TRBV7-3	-	CASSLEMNTEAFF
-	TRBV5-1	-	CASSLGDNYGYTF
-	TRBV2	TRBD1	CASRGTGGSETQYF
-	TRBV7-8	-	CASSLLYEQYF
-	TRBV7-2	TRBD2	CASSIRTSGGADTQYF
-	TRBV19	-	CASSFSGTTEQFF
-	TRBV5-8	-	CASRDEHRVITSTDTQYF
-	TRBV5-1	-	CASSSQQGLVEQFF
-	TRBV9	TRBD2	CASSVSGSGEQFF
-	TRBV11-2	-	CASSLVFLTDTQYF
few	TRBV14	TRBD2	CASSQASSGYNEQFF
-	TRBV29-1	-	CSARRGAGTGELFF
once	TRBV4-3	TRBD2	CASSPRVAGNKNIQYF